Listed below are T cell receptor beta chains from one sample, sequenced in a study of patients and donors after allogeneic stem cell transplantation. TCRdb re-called the RT-PCR reads through MiXCR, storing one row per CDR3 protein. This table has roughly 200,000 distinct CDR3 sequences, less than 45% appearing once. Input material: blood, either unsorted or a sorted T cell fraction (not recorded which). The receptors shown here come from a human donor who was either an allogeneic HSCT recipient or a stem cell or donor lymphocyte infusion donor (not recorded which). It is not recorded whose cells these are; they may come from a transplant donor. Both conserved end residues are part of each CDR3. The D gene is left open where the match is weak. Expanded clones are given a class, and other clones once, few, many or no size at all.

cdr3_nt | cdr3_aa | v_call | d_call | j_call | clone_size
TGTGCCAGCAGTGAAGCGCTGGGGGGATTTAGTCAGCCCCAGCATTTT | CASSEALGGFSQPQHF | TRBV2 | NA | TRBJ1-5 | many
TGTGCCAGCAGCCTCCAGGCCTACACTGAAGCTTTCTTT | CASSLQAYTEAFF | TRBV27 | NA | TRBJ1-1 | NA
TGCGCCAGCAGCCAAGTGGCAGGGGGCGCCGGCTACACCTTC | CASSQVAGGAGYTF | TRBV4-1 | TRBD1 | TRBJ1-2 | once
TGTGCCAGCAGCTCCGCGACCGACTCTGGAAACACCATATATTTT | CASSSATDSGNTIYF | TRBV7-8 | NA | TRBJ1-3 | NA
TGTGCCAGCAGCCAAGAATCGCGCCTTAACTATGGCTACACCTTC | CASSQESRLNYGYTF | TRBV3-1 | NA | TRBJ1-2 | medium-sized
TGTGCCAGCAGTTTCGGGGGCCCAGGGGCGACCTACGAGCAGTACTTC | CASSFGGPGATYEQYF | TRBV28 | NA | TRBJ2-7 | NA
TGTGCCAGCATAGTCGGACGGATGCTCTATGGCTACACCTTC | CASIVGRMLYGYTF | TRBV21-1 | NA | TRBJ1-2 | NA
TGCGCCAGCAGCGCACACACAGGGTTAAACACTGAAGCTTTCTTT | CASSAHTGLNTEAFF | TRBV4-3 | NA | TRBJ1-1 | NA
TGTGCCAGCACAATGACAGGATCAGATACGCAGTATTTT | CASTMTGSDTQYF | TRBV25-1 | NA | TRBJ2-3 | few
TGTGCCAGCAGTTACACACCAGGGGGCTCCTCCATGAACACTGAAGCTTTCTTT | CASSYTPGGSSMNTEAFF | TRBV6-2/TRBV6-3 | TRBD1 | TRBJ1-1 | NA
TGCAGCGTTGACGGGACAGGGAATAATGAAAAACTGTTTTTT | CSVDGTGNNEKLFF | TRBV29-1 | TRBD1 | TRBJ1-4 | few
TGTGCCAGCAGCCTCGCGCAGGTTGGGGAAGCTTTCTTT | CASSLAQVGEAFF | TRBV7-6 | NA | TRBJ1-1 | few
TGCGCCAGCAGCCAAGTGGGGACAGGGGGCTTCAATGAGCAGTTCTTC | CASSQVGTGGFNEQFF | TRBV4-3 | TRBD1 | TRBJ2-1 | few
TGTGCCAGCAGCTTAGTGTCCCGAGTAGGAGACACTGAAGCTTTCTTT | CASSLVSRVGDTEAFF | TRBV7-9 | NA | TRBJ1-1 | NA
TGTGCCATATCGACAGGGGAAGGGGAGACCCAGTACTTC | CAISTGEGETQYF | TRBV10-3 | TRBD1 | TRBJ2-5 | few
TGTGCCTGGGAAGAGAGAGAAGCTTTCTTT | CAWEEREAFF | TRBV30 | NA | TRBJ1-1 | NA
TGCGCCAGCAGCTTAATAGCGGGTGAGCAGTTCTTC | CASSLIAGEQFF | TRBV5-1 | TRBD2 | TRBJ2-1 | NA
TGTGCCAGCAGTTACAACGGGCAGACCTTAGCCAAAAACATTCAGTACTTC | CASSYNGQTLAKNIQYF | TRBV6-5 | NA | TRBJ2-4 | NA
TGTGCCACCAGCAGAGGATCTAGGGGTAGCAATCAGCCCCAGCATTTT | CATSRGSRGSNQPQHF | TRBV15 | NA | TRBJ1-5 | NA
TGTGCCAGCAGTTTCCGGGCGGGAGGGCCTGGCGAGACCCAGTACTTC | CASSFRAGGPGETQYF | TRBV28 | TRBD2 | TRBJ2-5 | few
TGTGCCAGCAGAAGCGCCTACGGCGGGACAGGATCGAACACTGAAGCTTTCTTT | CASRSAYGGTGSNTEAFF | TRBV27 | TRBD1 | TRBJ1-1 | few
TGCGCCAGCAGCCCCAAAGGCCTCTCGACCAACTACAATGAGCAGTTCTTC | CASSPKGLSTNYNEQFF | TRBV5-1 | NA | TRBJ2-1 | few
TGTGCCAGCAGCCCCACGGGGGCAGGGGGCTATAACTATGGCTACACCTTC | CASSPTGAGGYNYGYTF | TRBV5-5 | TRBD1 | TRBJ1-2 | NA
TGTGCCAGCAGTCAAGGAACGGGACCGCGGGAGCAGTACTTC | CASSQGTGPREQYF | TRBV14 | NA | TRBJ2-7 | few
TGTGCCAGCAGCCCCCTTGAGGGAACCACTGAAGCTTTCTTT | CASSPLEGTTEAFF | TRBV12-3/TRBV12-4 | NA | TRBJ1-1 | few
TGCGCCAGCAGCTTGTGGACAGGGGCCATCTCTGGAAACACCATATATTTT | CASSLWTGAISGNTIYF | TRBV5-1 | TRBD1 | TRBJ1-3 | few
TGTGCCACACAGGGGGCTTTGGGCAATCAGCCCCAGCATTTT | CATQGALGNQPQHF | TRBV19 | TRBD1 | TRBJ1-5 | few
TGTGCCAGCAGCCAAGAAGTGAGCTCCTACAATGAGCAGTTCTTC | CASSQEVSSYNEQFF | TRBV3-1 | NA | TRBJ2-1 | NA
TGTGCCAGCAGCTTAGGAACAGGCGAGCAGTACTTC | CASSLGTGEQYF | TRBV7-9 | NA | TRBJ2-7 | NA
TGCGCCAGCAGCCAAGACGTCGGCCCAGCGGGCTATGGCTACACCTTC | CASSQDVGPAGYGYTF | TRBV4-3 | NA | TRBJ1-2 | few
TGCAGTGCTAGGGGGCTAGCGGGAGGTATAGATGAGCAGTTCTTC | CSARGLAGGIDEQFF | TRBV20-1 | TRBD2 | TRBJ2-1 | NA
TGTGCCAGCAGCTTAGCTCCAGAGGGACTCATGAGTGAAAAACTTTTTTTT | CASSLAPEGLMSEKLFF | TRBV7-9 | NA | TRBJ1-4 | few
TGCGCCAGCAGCCAACTGGGCCCTCAGGGATGGACTGAAGCTTTCTTT | CASSQLGPQGWTEAFF | TRBV4-3 | NA | TRBJ1-1 | few
TGTGCCACCAGTGATTTACCGGATGAGCAGTTCTTC | CATSDLPDEQFF | TRBV24-1 | NA | TRBJ2-1 | once
TGCGCCAGCAGCCCAAAGGCAGACATAAACAATGAGCAGTTCTTC | CASSPKADINNEQFF | TRBV4-1 | NA | TRBJ2-1 | NA
TGTGCCAGCAGTTTATCGGCCGGGGAGCTGTTTTTT | CASSLSAGELFF | TRBV27 | NA | TRBJ2-2 | NA
TGCGCCAGCAGCTACCGGGACTTGTACAATGAGCAGTTCTTC | CASSYRDLYNEQFF | TRBV5-1 | NA | TRBJ2-1 | once
TGTGCCAGCAGTCTAGCGGGAGGAGAGTACAATGAGCAGTTCTTC | CASSLAGGEYNEQFF | TRBV28 | TRBD2 | TRBJ2-1 | NA
TGTGCCAGCAGCATACAGGGATTCAATCAGCCCCAGCATTTT | CASSIQGFNQPQHF | TRBV6-5 | NA | TRBJ1-5 | NA
TGCGCCAGCAGGCCCGGGACAGGCAACGGGGGATTCAATGAGCAGTTCTTC | CASRPGTGNGGFNEQFF | TRBV5-1 | TRBD1 | TRBJ2-1 | NA
TGTGCCAGCAGCTTCGGGACGGCCAATTCACCCCTCCACTTT | CASSFGTANSPLHF | TRBV11-2 | NA | TRBJ1-6 | NA
TGTGCCAGTAGTTCGGGACAGCCAACAACTAATGAAAAACTGTTTTTT | CASSSGQPTTNEKLFF | TRBV19 | TRBD1 | TRBJ1-4 | NA
TGTGCCAGCAGTTACTCACCCAGGCCACAGAACACTGAAGCTTTCTTT | CASSYSPRPQNTEAFF | TRBV6-6 | NA | TRBJ1-1 | once